This T cell receptor (beta chain) was sequenced in a study of CD8 T cells in ankylosing spondylitis. The study's findings and limits: Eight or nine highly homologous variants formed a TCR beta motif that appeared characteristic of ankylosing spondylitis blood. Researchers reportedly found disease-linked clones significantly enriched in matched ankylosing spondylitis synovial fluid. Reactive arthritis synovial fluid and blood previously showed some of these motif variants.

This clonotype was observed at least ten times. No antigen is known for it. 5'-RACE, quantitative and with molecular barcodes, yielded the TCR beta libraries. TCRdb fed the 5' RACE reads into MiXCR, producing one record per CDR3 protein. There are 30,000 to 40,000 distinct CDR3 sequences in the sample; 2.5% to 3.5% occur only once, and 2.5% to 3% lies in the top ten. CDR1 is SGDLS and CDR2 is YYNGEE in the germline V gene. The germline V and J ends were trimmed by 3 bases and 5 bases, with 9 bases remaining between them. The CDR3 totals 14 residues. The receptor was isolated from a male donor with ankylosing spondylitis or in good health (not recorded which). This rearrangement joins TRBV9 to TRBJ1-6; TRBD1 might be the D (5 bases). The sequenced sample was blood, either unsorted or a sorted T cell fraction (not recorded which). CDR3 coding DNA: TGTGCCAGCAGCGGGGGGACTGATAATTCACCCCTCCACTTT. It encodes CASSGGTDNSPLHF.